The source of this T cell receptor (beta chain) is a study of T cells in Graves' hyperthyroidism and ophthalmopathy. RNA transcripts yielded amplified TCR beta CDR3 regions. First-round RT-PCR targeting the TCR CDR3 was performed with the HTBI primer set. One entry per CDR3 protein results from TCRdb running MiXCR on the multiplex PCR reads. The table shows about 350,000 distinct CDR3 sequences, with approximately 19% occurring only once. With regard to this clonotype: Antigen unknown. One base away lies a much larger clone, so this may be a sequencing read error.

Findings and limits, study-wide: Blood also contained most expanded thyroid clonotypes above 0.001.

CDR3 length: 15 amino acids. The ends lost 6 bases at V and 0 bases at J; junction bases unmatched: 5. This chain links TRBV12-3 or TRBV12-4 with TRBJ1-1; 9 bases align to TRBD1. The specimen was blood. The sequence derives from a woman aged 18-29 years with Graves' hyperthyroidism. The CDR3 protein is CASSSGTGLNTEAFF. The CDR3 DNA sequence: TGTGCCAGCAGCTCCGGGACAGGGCTGAACACTGAAGCTTTCTTT.